This T cell receptor beta chain comes out of a study of blood T cell repertoires in COVID-19. About the research overall: Donors in the United States, Italy and Spain gave samples during acute or convalescent COVID-19. Nucleic acid was either cDNA or gDNA, and it came from T cells, B-cell-depleted T cells, or PBMCs.

The sample holds a few counts of this clone. In the original processing: Estimation of nucleated cell counts relied on the amplification of reference gene primers. TCRdb's table, derived via immunoSEQ multiplex PCR, lists solely in-frame clones and lacks some. V, J and clone size derive from that table, while D and trimming were established from the DNA sequence. Of around 150,000 clones in the sample, about 85% were seen once. The CDR3 spans 17 residues. Deletions cut 0 bases from V and 0 bases from J, with 14 bases between. Germline V gene sequence: CDR1 SGHRS, CDR2 YFSETQ. Source material: peripheral blood. The rearrangement links TRBV5-1 to TRBJ2-3; no firm D call. The sequence derives from a man in his forties with acute or convalescent COVID-19. The CDR3 protein is CASSLGGSKASTDTQYF. Here the CDR3 DNA reads TGCGCCAGCAGCTTGGGAGGCAGCAAGGCTAGCACAGATACGCAGTATTTT.